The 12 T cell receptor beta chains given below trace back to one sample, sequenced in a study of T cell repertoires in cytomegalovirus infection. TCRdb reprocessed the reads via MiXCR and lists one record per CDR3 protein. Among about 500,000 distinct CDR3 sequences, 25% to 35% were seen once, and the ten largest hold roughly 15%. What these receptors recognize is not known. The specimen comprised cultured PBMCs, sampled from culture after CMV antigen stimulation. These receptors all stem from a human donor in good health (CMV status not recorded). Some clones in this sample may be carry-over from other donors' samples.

The CDR3 loop reads CTGIENTEAFF. The CDR3 DNA is TGCACCGGAATAGAGAACACTGAAGCTTTCTTT. The chain links TRBV29-1 to TRBJ1-1; D is ambiguous. The CDR3 spans 11 residues. Germline V gene sequence: CDR1 SQVTM, CDR2 ANQGSEA. Complete variable domain (other parts from reference TRBV29-1 and TRBJ1-1): SAVISQKPSRDICQRGTSLTIQCQVDSQVTMMFWYRQQPGQSLTLIATANQGSEATYESGFVIDKFPISRPNLTFSTLTVSNMSPEDSSIYLCTGIENTEAFFGQGTRLTVV.

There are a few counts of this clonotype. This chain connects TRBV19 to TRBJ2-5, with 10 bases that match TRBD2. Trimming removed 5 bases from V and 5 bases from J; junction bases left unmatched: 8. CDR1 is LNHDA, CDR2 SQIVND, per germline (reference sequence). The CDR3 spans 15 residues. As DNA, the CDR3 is TGTGCCAGTAGTCCGCCGACTAGCGGGTGGGAGACCCAGTACTTC. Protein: CASSPPTSGWETQYF.

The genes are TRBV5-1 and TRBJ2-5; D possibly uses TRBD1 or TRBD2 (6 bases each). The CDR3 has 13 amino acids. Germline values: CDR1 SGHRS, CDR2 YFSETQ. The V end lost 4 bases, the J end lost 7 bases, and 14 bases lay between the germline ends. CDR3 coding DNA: TGCGCCAGCAGCCTACAGGGACTCGGGACCCAGTACTTC. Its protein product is CASSLQGLGTQYF.

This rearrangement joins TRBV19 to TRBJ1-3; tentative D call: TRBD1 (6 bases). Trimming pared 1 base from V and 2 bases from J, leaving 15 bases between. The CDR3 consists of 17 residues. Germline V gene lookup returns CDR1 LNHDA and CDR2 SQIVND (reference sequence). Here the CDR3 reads CASSIARGAKAGNTIYF. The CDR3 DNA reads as TGTGCCAGTAGTATAGCTCGGGGGGCGAAGGCTGGAAACACCATATATTTT.

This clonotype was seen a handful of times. This CDR3 is CASSPGGFVATDTQYF. The CDR3 DNA follows: TGTGCCAGCAGCCCGGGGGGGTTCGTGGCTACAGATACGCAGTATTTT. This sequence joins TRBV7-9 and TRBJ2-3, with 8 bases lining up with TRBD2. The V gene's germline CDR1 is SEHNR and CDR2 FQNEAQ (reference sequence). The CDR3 contains 16 residues. The V and J ends lost 5 bases and 3 bases, in that order; junction bases with no gene match: 10.

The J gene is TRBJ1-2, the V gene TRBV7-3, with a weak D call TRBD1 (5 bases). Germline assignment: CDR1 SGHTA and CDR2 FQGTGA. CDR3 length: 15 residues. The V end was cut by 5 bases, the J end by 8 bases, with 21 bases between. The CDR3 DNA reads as TGTGCCAGCAGCCCCCCACGGACACTCCAATCGGGCTACACCTTC. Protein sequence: CASSPPRTLQSGYTF. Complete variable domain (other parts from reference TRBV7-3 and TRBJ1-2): GAGVSQTPSNKVTEKGKYVELRCDPISGHTALYWYRQSLGQGPEFLIYFQGTGAADDSGLPNDRFFAVRPEGSVSTLKIQRTERGDSAVYLCASSPPRTLQSGYTFGSGTRLTVV.

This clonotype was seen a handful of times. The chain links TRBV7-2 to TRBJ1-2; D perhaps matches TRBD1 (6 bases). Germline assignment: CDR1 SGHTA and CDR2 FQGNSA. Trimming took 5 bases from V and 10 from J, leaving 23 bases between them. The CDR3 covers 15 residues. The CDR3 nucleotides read TGTGCCAGCAGCAGCCGTTCGGACAGTGCCGCTTCCTACACCTTC. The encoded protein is CASSSRSDSAASYTF.

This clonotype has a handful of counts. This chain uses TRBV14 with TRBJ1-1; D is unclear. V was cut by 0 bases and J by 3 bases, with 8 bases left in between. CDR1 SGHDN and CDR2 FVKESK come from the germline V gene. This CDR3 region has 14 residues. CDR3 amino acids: CASSQDPDHTEAFF. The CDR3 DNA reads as TGTGCCAGCAGCCAAGACCCAGACCACACTGAAGCTTTCTTT.

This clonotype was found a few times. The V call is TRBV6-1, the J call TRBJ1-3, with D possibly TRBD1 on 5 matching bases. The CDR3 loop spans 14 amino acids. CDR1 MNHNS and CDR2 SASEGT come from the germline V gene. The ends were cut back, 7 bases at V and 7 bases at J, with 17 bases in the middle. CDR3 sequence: CASTPGTGRNTIYF. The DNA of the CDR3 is TGTGCCAGCACTCCCGGGACGGGGAGGAACACCATATATTTT.

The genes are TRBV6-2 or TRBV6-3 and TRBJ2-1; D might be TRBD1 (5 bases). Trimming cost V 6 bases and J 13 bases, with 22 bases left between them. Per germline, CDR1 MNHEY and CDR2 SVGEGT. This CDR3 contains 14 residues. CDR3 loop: CASSLPTSRDRQFF. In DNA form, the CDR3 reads TGTGCCAGCAGCCTTCCGACTTCCAGGGATCGTCAGTTCTTC.

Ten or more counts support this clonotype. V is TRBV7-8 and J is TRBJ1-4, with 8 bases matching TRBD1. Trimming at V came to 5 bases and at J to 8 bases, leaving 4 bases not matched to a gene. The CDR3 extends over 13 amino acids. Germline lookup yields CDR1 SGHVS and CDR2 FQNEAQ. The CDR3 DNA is TGTGCCAGCAGCGCAGGGGGCGACGAAAAACTGTTTTTT. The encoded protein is CASSAGGDEKLFF.

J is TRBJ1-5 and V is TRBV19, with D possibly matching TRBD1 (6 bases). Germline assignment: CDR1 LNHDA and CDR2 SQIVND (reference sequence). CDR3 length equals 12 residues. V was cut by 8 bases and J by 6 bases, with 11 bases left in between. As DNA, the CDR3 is TGTGCCAGTGACCAGGGGACTCAGCCCCAGCATTTT. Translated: CASDQGTQPQHF.